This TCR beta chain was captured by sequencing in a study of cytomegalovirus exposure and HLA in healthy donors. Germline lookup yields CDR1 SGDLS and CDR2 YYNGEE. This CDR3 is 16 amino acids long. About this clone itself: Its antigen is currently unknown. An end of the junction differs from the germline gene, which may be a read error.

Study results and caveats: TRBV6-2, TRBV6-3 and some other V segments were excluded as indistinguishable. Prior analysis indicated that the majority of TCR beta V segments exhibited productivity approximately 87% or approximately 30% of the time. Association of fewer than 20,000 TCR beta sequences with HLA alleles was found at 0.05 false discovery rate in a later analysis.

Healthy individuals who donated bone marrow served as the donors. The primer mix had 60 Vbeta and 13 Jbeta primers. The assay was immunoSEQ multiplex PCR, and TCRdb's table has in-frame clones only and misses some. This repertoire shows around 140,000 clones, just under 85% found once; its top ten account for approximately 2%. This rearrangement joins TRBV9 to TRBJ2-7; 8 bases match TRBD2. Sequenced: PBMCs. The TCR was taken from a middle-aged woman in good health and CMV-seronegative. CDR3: CASSVALAGGSDEQYF. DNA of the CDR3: TGTGCCAGCAGCGTGGCCCTTGCGGGAGGCTCCGACGAGCAGTACTTC.